The 27 T cell receptor beta chains below all came from one sample that was sequenced in a study of T cells in Graves' hyperthyroidism and ophthalmopathy. TCR beta CDR3 sequences were amplified from RNA transcripts. Using the HTBI primer set, a first-round RT-PCR was run on the TCR CDR3. Using its own MiXCR run on the multiplex PCR reads, TCRdb lists one record per CDR3 protein. The sample records 550,000 to 600,000 distinct CDR3 sequences, around 17% being singletons. Material: blood. Receptors were obtained from a woman aged 18 to 35 with Graves' hyperthyroidism.

This clonotype was counted at least ten times. The J gene is TRBJ1-2, the V gene TRBV29-1; 8 bases match TRBD1. V was clipped by 6 bases and J by 1 base; unmatched bases: 10. The CDR3 loop spans 15 amino acids. Germline V lookup: CDR1 SQVTM, CDR2 ANQGSEA. The CDR3 DNA sequence: TGCAGCGTCGGAACCGGACAGGGCAATAACTATGGCTACACCTTC. Encoded protein: CSVGTGQGNNYGYTF.

The table lists this clonotype with many counts. This sequence joins TRBV24-1 and TRBJ2-3; TRBD2 agrees at 12 bases. Unmatched junction bases numbered 9, after V lost 4 bases and J lost 2 bases. Germline V gene sequence: CDR1 KGHDR, CDR2 SFDVKD. The CDR3 has 18 residues. The CDR3 loop is CATSDPARTSGATDTQYF. The CDR3 DNA reads as TGTGCCACCAGTGACCCGGCACGGACTAGCGGGGCCACAGATACGCAGTATTTT.

This clonotype was observed at least ten times. The chain recombines TRBV12-3 or TRBV12-4 with TRBJ2-7; 7 nucleotides match TRBD2. Trimming removed 5 bases from V and 5 bases from J; junction bases left unmatched: 12. CDR3 size: 15 residues. The CDR3 spells CASSPPRGSPHEQYF. Here the CDR3 DNA reads TGTGCCAGCAGTCCCCCTCGCGGGAGTCCCCACGAGCAGTACTTC.

This chain joins TRBV19 and TRBJ2-5; D tentatively reads TRBD1 or TRBD2 (5 bases each). V gave up 7 bases and J gave up 4 bases, with 13 bases separating them. This CDR3 has 13 amino acids. Germline V CDR1 and CDR2: LNHDA, SQIVND (reference sequence). Here the CDR3 DNA reads TGTGCCAGTACCCACCGGGGCGTAGAGACCCAGTACTTC. It yields the protein CASTHRGVETQYF.

This clonotype was observed many times. CDR3 DNA sequence: TGCAGTGCTAGCCTAGGGGGGCATACGAATCAGCCCCAGCATTTT. Amino acid sequence: CSASLGGHTNQPQHF. J is TRBJ1-5 and V is TRBV20-1, with D possibly TRBD1 on 6 matching bases. V was cut by 3 bases and J by 4 bases, with 16 bases left in between. Germline V gene lookup returns CDR1 DFQATT and CDR2 SNEGSKA (reference sequence). This CDR3 has 15 residues.

The gene calls are TRBV7-6 and TRBJ1-2, with a tentative D call TRBD1 (6 bases). Trimming removed 1 base from V and 3 bases from J, with 18 bases in between. CDR3 length equals 17 residues. Germline CDR1 is SGHVS and CDR2 is FNYEAQ. This chain's CDR3 is CASSLESDSGKHYGYTF. CDR3 bases: TGTGCCAGCAGCTTAGAGTCGGACAGCGGAAAACACTATGGCTACACCTTC. Together with reference TRBV7-6 and TRBJ1-2, the CDR3 gives the full variable domain: GAGVSQSPRYKVTKRGQDVALRCDPISGHVSLYWYRQALGQGPEFLTYFNYEAQQDKSGLPNDRFSAERPEGSISTLTIQRTEQRDSAMYRCASSLESDSGKHYGYTFGSGTRLTVV.

This clonotype came up many times. J is TRBJ2-3 and V is TRBV24-1; 10 bases map to TRBD1. Germline-derived CDR1 and CDR2 are KGHDR and SFDVKD. CDR3 size: 17 residues. V lost 2 bases, J lost 0 bases, and 4 bases stayed unmatched. In DNA form, the CDR3 reads TGTGCCACCAGTGATTCGACAGGGGGCAAAAGCACAGATACGCAGTATTTT. It encodes CATSDSTGGKSTDTQYF.

V and J are TRBV3-1 and TRBJ1-2, with 7 bases that match TRBD1. The germline gives CDR1 LGHDT, CDR2 YNNKEL (reference sequence). J gave up 2 bases and V 5 bases, and 5 bases lay outside the gene matches. The CDR3 covers 14 residues. In DNA, the CDR3 is TGTGCCAGCAGCAGAGGGGGCAGGAACTATGGCTACACCTTC. Translated, it gives CASSRGGRNYGYTF.

The DNA of the CDR3 is TGCAGCGCCGCGGACAGGGCATTCGACACCATATATTTT. This encodes CSAADRAFDTIYF. This chain connects TRBV29-1 to TRBJ1-3; 8 positions agree with TRBD1. The V and J ends lost 7 bases and 8 bases, in that order; junction bases with no gene match: 10. CDR3 size: 13 residues. The germline gives CDR1 SQVTM, CDR2 ANQGSEA.

This clonotype was seen many times. The chain employs TRBV5-1 and TRBJ2-1, with 9 positions matching TRBD2. The germline CDR1 and CDR2 sequences are SGHRS and YFSETQ. The CDR3 is 15 amino acids. After removal of 0 bases from V and 8 bases from J, the junction contained 6 bases not matched to a gene. Here the CDR3 reads CASSLVGGGGYEQFF. The CDR3 DNA reads TGCGCCAGCAGCTTGGTTGGCGGGGGGGGATATGAGCAGTTCTTC.

In its sample, this clonotype was seen a few times. The rearrangement links TRBV12-3 or TRBV12-4 to TRBJ2-4, with D perhaps TRBD1 (5 bases). V lost 4 bases to trimming and J lost 9 bases, with 22 bases between them. This CDR3 is built from 16 residues. CDR3 protein: CASSSDSHGRAVIQYF. As DNA, the CDR3 is TGTGCCAGCAGTTCAGACAGCCACGGCCGGGCAGTCATTCAGTACTTC.

This clonotype was recorded a few times. The chain uses TRBV12-3 or TRBV12-4 and TRBJ1-4; D perhaps matches TRBD1 (5 bases). CDR3 length: 15 residues. V lost 0 bases and J lost 3, with 8 bases in between. The CDR3 nucleotides read TGTGCCAGCAGTTTAGCGAGGGGTGCTAATGAAAAACTGTTTTTT. It specifies CASSLARGANEKLFF.

The chain is built from TRBV6-1 and TRBJ2-7; D might be TRBD2 (6 bases). Germline assignment: CDR1 MNHNS and CDR2 SASEGT. CDR3 length: 13 amino acids. V lost 3 bases, J lost 12 bases, and 18 bases lay in between. In DNA, the CDR3 is TGTGCCAGCAGTGACGGGCAGCGGGTTAAGCGGTACTTC. The encoded protein is CASSDGQRVKRYF.

The chain couples TRBV28 to TRBJ1-4; D may be TRBD1 (6 bases). Germline V gene lookup returns CDR1 MDHEN and CDR2 SYDVKM. The CDR3 covers 15 residues. V gave up 5 bases and J gave up 7 bases, with 17 bases separating them. CDR3 nucleotides: TGTGCCAGCAGTCTTTCCCAGGGGATTTCTGAAAAACTGTTTTTT. Protein product: CASSLSQGISEKLFF.

This clonotype was counted ten times or more. The chain has TRBV7-2 and TRBJ2-7, with 7 nucleotides matching TRBD1. CDR1 and CDR2 from the germline V gene are SGHTA and FQGNSA. The CDR3 extends over 17 amino acids. Unmatched junction bases numbered 13, after V lost 1 base and J lost 4 bases. The CDR3 DNA reads TGTGCCAGCAGCTTAGAGCTCGTTGGGACAGAGAAGTACGAGCAGTACTTC. Its translation: CASSLELVGTEKYEQYF.

This clonotype was detected many times. The chain joins TRBV24-1 to TRBJ2-7, with TRBD1 as a possible D gene (5 bases). This CDR3 comprises 17 residues. CDR1 and CDR2 (germline): KGHDR, SFDVKD. V shed 4 bases and J shed 3 bases, with 21 bases lying between them. For the CDR3, the DNA is TGTGCCACCAGTGACCGGGCAGAACCAAAGGGGCTCTACGAGCAGTACTTC. It codes for CATSDRAEPKGLYEQYF.

There are a few counts of this clonotype. The rearrangement uses TRBV29-1 and TRBJ2-1; D is uncertain. Deletions cut 4 bases from V and 7 bases from J, with 5 bases between. The CDR3 covers 10 residues. Germline V CDR1 and CDR2: SQVTM, ANQGSEA. The CDR3 loop reads CSVAGNEQFF. CDR3 nucleotide sequence: TGCAGCGTTGCCGGTAATGAGCAGTTCTTC.

Remarks on this clonotype: A much larger clone lies a single base off, so this may be a read error. Since the CDR3 does not end with the conserved phenylalanine or tryptophan, this likely comes from a read error. V and J are TRBV11-2 and TRBJ2-3; D may correspond to TRBD1 or TRBD2 (5 bases each). V lost 5 bases to trimming and J lost 6 bases, with 12 bases between them. Germline V gene data show CDR1 as SGHAT and CDR2 as FQNNGV. The CDR3 has 13 amino acids. The CDR3 DNA is TGTGCCAGCAGCCCCGGGGCCCGGGATACGCAGTATCTT. Its protein product is CASSPGARDTQYL.

This clonotype appeared many times. The genes are TRBV10-3 and TRBJ2-1; tentatively, D is TRBD2 (6 bases). Germline V lookup: CDR1 ENHRY, CDR2 SYGVKD. This CDR3 is 15 amino acids long. The V end lost 2 bases, the J end lost 4 bases, and 12 bases lay between the germline ends. The CDR3 loop reads CAISEPLGGYNEQFF. The CDR3 nucleotides are TGTGCCATCAGTGAGCCGTTGGGGGGATACAATGAGCAGTTCTTC.

This clonotype was observed at least ten times. This chain links TRBV28 with TRBJ1-3; possibly TRBD1 for D (6 bases). Looked up from germline, CDR1 is MDHEN and CDR2 is SYDVKM. The CDR3 covers 14 residues. The V end was cut by 8 bases, the J end by 0 bases, with 11 bases between. The CDR3 spells CASYPGASGNTIYF. The CDR3 DNA sequence: TGTGCCAGCTACCCGGGGGCCTCTGGAAACACCATATATTTT.

This clonotype has at least ten counts. CDR3 sequence reads: CASSTRTSGRANYEQYF. The CDR3 nucleotides read TGTGCCAGCAGCACGAGGACTAGCGGGAGGGCCAACTACGAGCAGTACTTC. The rearrangement joins TRBV7-9 to TRBJ2-7, with 15 nucleotides matching TRBD2. CDR3 length: 17 residues. The junction had 8 bases not matched to a gene; V was cut back by 5 bases and J by 3 bases. Germline V lookup: CDR1 SEHNR, CDR2 FQNEAQ (reference sequence).

This clonotype has ten or more counts. The rearrangement uses TRBV28 and TRBJ2-3, with TRBD2 matching over 10 bases. The germline V gene encodes CDR1 MDHEN and CDR2 SYDVKM. This CDR3 spans 17 amino acids. V lost 4 bases and J lost 2; bases outside the gene matches: 9. This CDR3 is CASSSPGLAEDTDTQYF. In DNA, the CDR3 is TGTGCCAGCAGTTCCCCCGGACTAGCGGAAGACACAGATACGCAGTATTTT.

The chain employs TRBV6-1 and TRBJ2-7; D call uncertain. Per germline, CDR1 MNHNS and CDR2 SASEGT. The CDR3 runs 13 residues. Trimming pared 9 bases from V and 2 bases from J, leaving 14 bases between. The chain's CDR3 is CASTSLQAYEQYF. The CDR3 DNA follows: TGTGCCAGTACGAGCCTTCAGGCCTACGAGCAGTACTTC.

This clonotype has ten or more counts. This chain links TRBV2 with TRBJ2-5; tentatively, D is TRBD1 or TRBD2 (5 bases each). The CDR3 covers 13 residues. V lost 6 bases to trimming and J lost 2 bases, with 10 bases between them. Looked up from germline, CDR1 is SNHLY and CDR2 is FYNNEI. CDR3 bases: TGTGCCAGCAGACAGGACTCTCAAGAGACCCAGTACTTC. Its protein is CASRQDSQETQYF. Filled out from reference TRBV2 and TRBJ2-5, the complete variable domain reads EPEVTQTPSHQVTQMGQEVILRCVPISNHLYFYWYRQILGQKVEFLVSFYNNEISEKSEIFDDQFSVERPDGSNFTLKIRSTKLEDSAMYFCASRQDSQETQYFGPGTRLLVL.

This clonotype turned up a few times. The gene calls are TRBV6-1 and TRBJ1-2; D may be TRBD1 (6 bases). CDR1 MNHNS and CDR2 SASEGT come from the germline V gene. V lost 6 bases, J lost 3 bases, and 11 bases lay in between. This CDR3 region has 13 residues. The CDR3 here is CASSLNRDYGYTF. The CDR3 nucleotides are TGTGCCAGCAGCCTTAACAGGGACTATGGCTACACCTTC.

This clonotype was observed a handful of times. The genes are TRBV20-1 and TRBJ1-4, with unresolved D. V lost 6 bases, J lost 6 bases, and 11 bases lay in between. The CDR3 has 12 residues. The germline gives CDR1 DFQATT, CDR2 SNEGSKA (reference sequence). The CDR3 spells CSATNSYEKLFF. The DNA for the CDR3 is TGCAGTGCCACAAACAGTTATGAAAAACTGTTTTTT.

The CDR3 DNA sequence: TGTGCCAGCAGTCATGACCCAGCGGCGCAGTTCTTC. This translates into CASSHDPAAQFF. The rearrangement links TRBV6-2 or TRBV6-3 to TRBJ2-1, with TRBD2 as a possible D gene (5 bases). CDR3 length: 12 amino acids. Trimming removed 5 bases from V and 12 bases from J, with 14 bases in between. The germline gives CDR1 MNHEY, CDR2 SVGEGT.